This section outlines one T cell receptor (beta chain) sequence together with its context. The clone's antigen remains unknown. One base away there is no much larger clone; base qualities are not given. The protocol used for the library was the immunoSEQ multiplex PCR assay. For most patients, genomic DNA was isolated with the Qiagen DNeasy Blood and Tissue Kit and shipped frozen to Adaptive Biotechnologies for TCR sequencing. High-throughput TCR-beta CDR3 sequencing of genomic DNA from most patients was performed by Adaptive Biotechnologies. The authors' analysis ran thus. TCR sequencing data for approximately 19 patients were retrieved from Adaptive's ImmunoSEQ software; three other patients were processed with MiXCR and VDJtools. To correct CD4 versus CD8 sorting errors, any sequence found in both subsets at a frequency ratio below 5:1 was removed. CDR3 nucleotide sequences shared between donor and recipient were removed because their origin could not be assigned. To count as alloreactive, a clone needed at least 2-fold expansion over unstimulated cells and a minimum CFSE-low frequency of 0.002% (template counts) or 0.001% (read counts). Mappable clones were those detected in sequenced pre-transplant spleen, lymph node, or MLR CFSE-low populations of the donor or recipient. Cumulative frequency of alloreactive clones was calculated as a percentage of all sequences weighted by copy number. Here the immuneACCESS table is served through TCRdb, limited to in-frame sequences with V and J called. Missing clones are a known gap in these copies; in checked studies unresolved V genes cover under half, and the rest lacks a known reason. Clone size and V and J calls were adopted from that table, with D and trimming inferred from the DNA. In all, the sample holds 90,000 to 120,000 clones, and approximately 88% of those were seen once. The ten largest account for over 0.6% of the sample.

The time point label corresponds to: cells obtained before transplantation from donor or recipient. CD3+CD4+ and CD3+CD8+ populations were FACS-sorted from unstimulated pre-transplant donor and recipient cells taken from spleen or lymph nodes. The data stem from a study of graft-versus-host responses after intestinal transplantation (dated by TCRdb to about 2021). The study in broad terms: The transplants that recipients received were multivisceral, liver-intestinal, or isolated intestinal. Donor T cell macrochimerism was defined as a peak of at least 4% donor T cells among recipient peripheral blood mononuclear cells. Every recipient was given anti-thymocyte globulin induction, followed by about three years of maintenance tacrolimus and steroids. Alloreactive clones were identified by sequencing pre-transplant mixed lymphocyte reaction products and comparing these products with unstimulated pre-transplant donor and recipient T cells. Samples from a few later patients were sequenced in-house on an Illumina MiSeq with MiXCR processing rather than by the commercial service. Graft-versus-host and host-versus-graft alloreactive T cell clones were tracked in the graft, circulation and bone marrow after intestinal transplantation using bulk TCR-beta CDR3 sequencing. A cohort of 24 intestinal transplant recipients, including one retransplant, was enrolled, and 3 patients lacking pretransplant specimens were excluded. Study-level results and caveats: Conclusions were limited by the relatively low number and heterogeneity of intestinal transplant patients. High GvH to HvG T cell clonal ratios were observed in the allografts of patients with donor T cell macrochimerism. Peak levels of circulating GvH clones were associated with declines in HvG clones early after transplant. GvH clones were detected in recipient bone marrow, and some appeared earlier in ileal mucosa or blood, consistent with an intestinal mucosal origin.

Deletion took 4 bases off V and 6 bases off J, with a span of 22 bases between the germline ends. Including cysteine and phenylalanine, the CDR3 has 16 amino acids. CDR3 DNA is the only sequence kept; it has 48 bases, read in frame from the first base. Taken from the germline V gene, the CDR1 and CDR2 loops are SGHTS and YDEGEE. The TCR sequence derives from a human donor who was the organ donor for an intestinal transplant. The chain is encoded by TRBV5-8 joined to TRBJ1-2, with the identity of the D gene unclear. Sequencing was performed on unstimulated CD4+ T cells sorted from spleen or lymph node cells, taken before transplant. CDR3 reads: CASSQDLLPTEHGYTF. The nucleotide sequence reads TGTGCCAGCAGCCAAGATTTATTGCCTACGGAGCATGGCTACACCTTC.